This is a list of T cell receptor beta chains from one sample in a study of blood T cell repertoires in COVID-19. Data came from immunoSEQ multiplex PCR; TCRdb stores just in-frame clones and leaves some out. The sample yields roughly 180,000 clones, 75% to 85% seen once. Sequencing was done on a sample of peripheral blood. Receptors originate from a woman in her sixties or seventies with COVID-19, enrolled during active disease. CDR3s include the opening cysteine and the closing phenylalanine or tryptophan. Each record gives: V gene, D gene, clone size, J gene, CDR3 protein, CDR3 DNA. D genes are given only for firm matches. Clone sizes are given selectively: once, few, many, or a class where the clone is expanded.

v_gene: TRBV30
d_gene: TRBD2
abundance: NA
j_gene: TRBJ2-3
CDR3aa: CAWSGGLAGFAGGTQYF
CDR3nt: TGTGCCTGGAGTGGGGGACTAGCGGGATTCGCGGGAGGTACGCAGTATTTT

v_gene: TRBV7-2
d_gene: NA
abundance: NA
j_gene: TRBJ2-3
CDR3aa: CASSSRVSDTQYF
CDR3nt: TGTGCCAGCAGCTCCAGGGTGTCAGATACGCAGTATTTT

v_gene: TRBV5-1
d_gene: TRBD2
abundance: NA
j_gene: TRBJ2-5
CDR3aa: CASSPLAGVGETQYF
CDR3nt: TGCGCCAGCAGCCCACTAGCGGGAGTAGGAGAGACCCAGTACTTC

v_gene: TRBV2
d_gene: NA
abundance: many
j_gene: TRBJ2-7
CDR3aa: CASTPDRVSSYEQYF
CDR3nt: TGTGCCAGCACTCCGGACAGAGTTAGCTCCTACGAGCAGTACTTC

v_gene: TRBV7-9
d_gene: TRBD2
abundance: NA
j_gene: TRBJ2-3
CDR3aa: CASSYTGLLGGADTQYF
CDR3nt: TGTGCCAGCAGCTACACGGGACTTCTCGGGGGGGCAGATACGCAGTATTTT

v_gene: TRBV7-3
d_gene: NA
abundance: NA
j_gene: TRBJ2-4
CDR3aa: CASNRLDRAKNIQYF
CDR3nt: TGTGCCAGCAACCGGCTCGACAGGGCCAAAAACATTCAGTACTTC

v_gene: TRBV5-1
d_gene: NA
abundance: NA
j_gene: TRBJ2-5
CDR3aa: CASSLGTRTAYQETQYF
CDR3nt: TGCGCCAGCAGCTTGGGAACCCGAACAGCTTACCAAGAGACCCAGTACTTC

v_gene: TRBV20-1
d_gene: TRBD2
abundance: NA
j_gene: TRBJ2-7
CDR3aa: CSASPLAGGSYEQYF
CDR3nt: TGCAGTGCCAGTCCCCTAGCGGGAGGCTCCTACGAGCAGTACTTC

v_gene: TRBV5-1
d_gene: TRBD1
abundance: NA
j_gene: TRBJ2-6
CDR3aa: CASSLVGTGVSGANVLTF
CDR3nt: TGCGCCAGCAGCTTGGTTGGGACAGGTGTTTCTGGGGCCAACGTCCTGACTTTC

v_gene: TRBV5-1
d_gene: TRBD2
abundance: NA
j_gene: TRBJ2-1
CDR3aa: CASSLSGEGLNEQFF
CDR3nt: TGCGCCAGCAGCTTGAGTGGGGAGGGGCTCAATGAGCAGTTCTTC

v_gene: TRBV9
d_gene: TRBD1
abundance: NA
j_gene: TRBJ1-6
CDR3aa: CASSALGQAPYNSPLHF
CDR3nt: TGTGCCAGCAGCGCCTTGGGACAGGCCCCCTATAATTCACCCCTCCACTTT

v_gene: TRBV5-4
d_gene: TRBD1
abundance: NA
j_gene: TRBJ1-2
CDR3aa: CASSPPGTGVYGYTF
CDR3nt: TGTGCCAGCAGCCCGCCCGGGACAGGGGTCTATGGCTACACCTTC

v_gene: TRBV18
d_gene: TRBD1
abundance: NA
j_gene: TRBJ1-5
CDR3aa: CASSSGTGGINNQPQHF
CDR3nt: TGTGCCAGCTCATCCGGGACAGGGGGCATTAACAATCAGCCCCAGCATTTT

v_gene: TRBV10-3
d_gene: NA
abundance: NA
j_gene: TRBJ1-3
CDR3aa: CAIGGDSGNTIYF
CDR3nt: TGTGCCATCGGGGGGGACTCTGGAAACACCATATATTTT

v_gene: TRBV28
d_gene: NA
abundance: NA
j_gene: TRBJ2-5
CDR3aa: CASSLLEGSPKETQYF
CDR3nt: TGTGCCAGCAGTTTATTGGAGGGATCTCCCAAAGAGACCCAGTACTTC

v_gene: TRBV2
d_gene: TRBD1
abundance: NA
j_gene: TRBJ1-5
CDR3aa: CASSPQTGGGQPQHF
CDR3nt: TGTGCCAGCAGCCCACAGACAGGGGGCGGCCAGCCCCAGCATTTT

v_gene: TRBV7-8
d_gene: NA
abundance: NA
j_gene: TRBJ2-2
CDR3aa: CASSLNSGELFF
CDR3nt: TGTGCCAGCAGCCTAAATTCCGGGGAGCTGTTTTTT

v_gene: TRBV10-3
d_gene: TRBD1
abundance: NA
j_gene: TRBJ1-1
CDR3aa: CATRRDRGVNTEAFF
CDR3nt: TGTGCCACTCGTCGGGACAGGGGCGTGAACACTGAAGCTTTCTTT

v_gene: TRBV9
d_gene: NA
abundance: NA
j_gene: TRBJ2-6
CDR3aa: CASSAGHVGANVLTF
CDR3nt: TGTGCCAGCAGCGCGGGACATGTGGGGGCCAACGTCCTGACTTTC